This TCR beta chain came from a study of response to subunit inactivated influenza vaccine. CDR3 length: 13 amino acids. Germline CDR1 reads LGHDT; CDR2 reads YNNKEL (reference sequence). Trimming left V 1 base short and J 14 bases short, with 17 bases between. From the RT-PCR reads, TCRdb called clonotypes with MiXCR, one entry per CDR3 protein. Of about 540,000 distinct CDR3 sequences in the sample, roughly 23% were seen once. This sample was shared with a second study, whose subject was T cells expressing NK-cell markers. That work states: As the method of synthesis, 5'RACE template switching with UMIs yielded TCR beta cDNA.

The source of this sequence is a man aged 45 to 65 who received an inactivated influenza vaccine. V usage is TRBV3-1 and J usage is TRBJ1-1; weak D call: TRBD1 (5 bases). The sample consisted of CD4+ T cells sorted from PBMCs, taken roughly 12 days after vaccination. The chain's CDR3 is CASSQVRKAGHFF. In DNA, the CDR3 is TGTGCCAGCAGCCAAGTCAGGAAGGCAGGGCACTTCTTT.